This T cell receptor (beta chain) was observed in a study of T cell repertoires in cytomegalovirus infection. Study-wide context: The public TCR beta signatures pointed to both CMV infection and matching HLA type.

TCRdb analysed the reads with MiXCR anew, one entry per CDR3 protein. In the table there are over 250,000 distinct CDR3 sequences, roughly a fifth of which are singletons. From germline, CDR1 is SGHTA and CDR2 FQGNSA. This CDR3 comprises 15 residues. V was cut by 1 base and J by 3 bases, with 10 bases left in between. Broader study findings: Summed frequency of public TCR beta families distinguished CMV carriers with the relevant HLA. CMV-specific TCR beta clonotypes restricted by HLA-C were the ones dominating the ex vivo response.

This clonotype occurred many times. Its antigen is still unknown. The TCR was taken from a human donor in good health (CMV status not recorded). Some clones in this sample may be carry-over from other donors' samples. Specimen: cultured PBMCs, collected from culture after CMV antigen stimulation. This rearrangement joins TRBV7-2 to TRBJ1-5, with unresolved D. CDR3 coding DNA: TGTGCCAGCAGCTTAGACGGCGGTACCAATCAGCCCCAGCATTTT. Protein sequence: CASSLDGGTNQPQHF.